This record looks at one T cell receptor beta chain sequence and its context. The antigen is not known. This sample was included in a study of cytomegalovirus exposure and HLA in healthy donors. Points from the study as a whole: Most of the CMV-associated TCR beta chains (in a later analysis) appeared to be HLA-restricted. Only CMV serostatus was available as immune exposure information.

This CDR3 is built from 15 residues. Trimming at V came to 3 bases and at J to 7 bases, leaving 6 bases not matched to a gene. Per the germline V gene, CDR1 is SGHTA and CDR2 is FQGNSA. PCR involved 60 Vbeta and 13 Jbeta primers. The authors' processing: The authors later counted 65 million to 90 million unique TCR beta chains, some 11 million of them shared. Produced via immunoSEQ multiplex PCR; TCRdb's table is partial and in-frame only. V and J calls and clone size follow that table, whereas D and trimming were derived from the DNA. The sample shows some 200,000 clones, around 75% of them seen only once.

V and J are TRBV7-2 and TRBJ2-1; 10 bases fit TRBD2. Sequencing was done on a sample of PBMCs. The TCR was taken from a female donor in good health and CMV-seronegative. CDR3 nucleotides: TGTGCCAGCAGCTTGACTAGCGGGTTGGCGAATGAGCAGTTCTTC. It yields the protein CASSLTSGLANEQFF. Full variable domain (remainder filled in from reference TRBV7-2 and TRBJ2-1): GAGVSQSPSNKVTEKGKDVELRCDPISGHTALYWYRQSLGQGLEFLIYFQGNSAPDKSGLPSDRFSAERTGGSVSTLTIQRTQQEDSAVYLCASSLTSGLANEQFFGPGTRLTVL.